This TCR beta chain was captured by sequencing in a study of monozygotic twins with inflammatory bowel disease. Study results and limitations: Similarity of repertoires did not differ between concordant and discordant twins, possibly from limited power.

About this clonotype: The antigen is not known.

The CDR3 is 12 amino acids. CDR1 and CDR2 (germline): SGHRS, YFSETQ. TCRdb reprocessed the 5' RACE reads and reports one entry per CDR3 protein, with no DNA. Its listing shows approximately 160,000 distinct CDR3 sequences. V is TRBV5-1 and J is TRBJ1-1. The sample comprised blood. The receptor's source is a human donor with ulcerative colitis or Crohn's disease, or a healthy co-twin of an affected twin (not recorded which). CDR3 region: CASSYPGLEAFF. The variable domain in full, completed from reference TRBV5-1 and TRBJ1-1, reads KAGVTQTPRYLIKTRGQQVTLSCSPISGHRSVSWYQQTPGQGLQFLFEYFSETQRNKGNFPGRFSGRQFSNSRSEMNVSTLELGDSALYLCASSYPGLEAFFGQGTRLTVV.